These 16 T cell receptor beta chains were all obtained from the same sample, sequenced in a study of Ad26.COV2.S vaccination and SARS-CoV-2 variants. Treatment given: roughly 18 received Ad26.COV2.S at low or high dose, single or two shots; 5 received placebo; per-sample allocation not given. The samples date from day 63 after the first vaccine or placebo injection. The table came from immunoSEQ multiplex PCR; TCRdb's copy has only in-frame clones and leaves some out. The data hold about 680,000 clones, with 89% observed a single time. The sequences come from peripheral blood, collected in a trial of Ad26.COV2.S vaccine versus placebo. These TCRs come from a person between 18 and 59 years old who received the Ad26.COV2.S COVID-19 vaccine or a placebo.

This rearrangement joins TRBV19 to TRBJ1-2; no clear D. The germline V gene has CDR1 LNHDA and CDR2 SQIVND (reference sequence). The V end was cut by 3 bases, the J end by 6 bases, with 8 bases between. The CDR3 extends over 12 amino acids. The CDR3 DNA reads as TGTGCCAGTAGTATGAAATTGGATGGCTACACCTTC. Amino acid sequence: CASSMKLDGYTF.

In this sample, this clone turned up a few times. This chain joins TRBV7-9 and TRBJ2-7, with D hard to call. The V end lost 5 bases, the J end lost 2 bases, and 13 bases lay between the germline ends. This CDR3 is built from 14 residues. Germline loops: CDR1 SEHNR, CDR2 FQNEAQ (reference sequence). As DNA, the CDR3 is TGTGCCAGCAGCAAGGGCCCTTGGCCCTACGAGCAGTACTTC. Its translation: CASSKGPWPYEQYF.

As regards this clone: The same CDR3 can be traced to other DNA sequences in this sample. V usage is TRBV18 and J usage is TRBJ2-7; D is uncertain. Germline V gives CDR1 KGHSH, CDR2 LQKENI. Between the trimmed V and J ends, which lost 3 bases and 0 bases, there was a span of 6 bases. The CDR3 loop spans 13 amino acids. The CDR3 sequence is CASSPAGSYEQYF. The CDR3 nucleotides are TGTGCCAGCTCACCGGCAGGCTCCTACGAGCAGTACTTC.

V gene TRBV10-3 combines with J gene TRBJ2-1, with 11 bases that match TRBD1. From germline, CDR1 is ENHRY and CDR2 SYGVKD. The CDR3 has 19 amino acids. Trimming at V came to 0 bases and at J to 7 bases, leaving 14 bases not matched to a gene. The CDR3 sequence: CAISESSRRTGGRENEQFF. The CDR3 DNA reads TGTGCCATCAGTGAGTCGAGTCGGAGGACAGGGGGCAGGGAGAATGAGCAGTTCTTC.

The sample holds one count of this clone. This chain connects TRBV20-1 to TRBJ2-7; D uncertain. CDR1 DFQATT and CDR2 SNEGSKA come from the germline V gene (reference sequence). The CDR3 is made up of 10 amino acids. V lost 6 bases and J 7 bases, leaving 10 bases between the germline ends. The CDR3 here is CSALLREQYF. The CDR3 DNA follows: TGCAGTGCCCTACTCCGGGAGCAGTACTTC.

The rearrangement uses TRBV6-5 and TRBJ1-1; possible D gene TRBD1, 5 bases. The CDR3 is made up of 14 amino acids. With 7 bases removed from V and 1 base from J, the gap between germline ends came to 13 bases. Germline-derived CDR1 and CDR2 are MNHEY and SVGAGI. CDR3 residues: CASTSRARNTEAFF. Written as DNA, the CDR3 is TGTGCCAGCACCTCCAGGGCCCGGAACACTGAAGCTTTCTTT.

The chain recombines TRBV19 with TRBJ1-5; D unresolved. This CDR3 is 11 amino acids long. From germline, CDR1 is LNHDA and CDR2 SQIVND (reference sequence). Trimming took 5 bases from V and 9 from J, leaving 8 bases between them. The CDR3: CASSSPGPQHF. CDR3 DNA sequence: TGTGCCAGTAGTTCGCCGGGGCCCCAGCATTTT.

The rearrangement links TRBV14 to TRBJ1-4; 9 positions agree with TRBD1. The length of the CDR3 is 15 residues. Germline trimming cut 3 bases from V and 6 bases from J; bases unmatched to any gene: 5. From germline, CDR1 is SGHDN and CDR2 FVKESK. CDR3 region: CASSQDTGGHEKLFF. For the CDR3, the DNA is TGTGCCAGCAGCCAGGATACAGGGGGCCATGAAAAACTGTTTTTT.

This clone was detected only a few times. The DNA of the CDR3 is TGTGCCAGCAGGACGCGGGCCTCCTACGAGCAGTACTTC. It translates to CASRTRASYEQYF. This chain uses TRBV12-3 or TRBV12-4 with TRBJ2-7; D might be TRBD2 (5 bases). V was pared by 6 bases and J by 0 bases, with 9 bases between. CDR3 length: 13 amino acids.

The chain employs TRBV4-3 and TRBJ2-7; D gene ambiguous. This CDR3 is built from 13 residues. Germline values: CDR1 LGHNA, CDR2 YSLEER. Trimming cost V 1 base and J 3 bases, with 7 bases left between them. CDR3 in amino acids: CASSQVMDYEQYF. CDR3 nucleotides: TGCGCCAGCAGCCAAGTTATGGACTACGAGCAGTACTTC.

The rearrangement uses TRBV2 and TRBJ1-6; perhaps TRBD1 as D (6 bases). Germline lookup yields CDR1 SNHLY and CDR2 FYNNEI. V was trimmed by 1 base and J by 12 bases, leaving 13 bases between them. The CDR3 has 14 amino acids. CDR3: CASSEDRGIRPLHF. The CDR3 DNA is TGTGCCAGCAGTGAAGATAGGGGGATAAGACCCCTCCACTTT.

This chain connects TRBV7-2 to TRBJ2-7; D is undetermined. The CDR3 has 14 residues. Trimming stripped 3 bases from V and 5 bases from J, with 14 bases between. Per germline, CDR1 SGHTA and CDR2 FQGNSA. The CDR3 loop reads CASSLREMNNEQYF. CDR3 nucleotide sequence: TGTGCCAGCAGCTTGCGAGAAATGAATAACGAGCAGTACTTC. The whole variable domain, remainder taken from reference TRBV7-2 and TRBJ2-7, is GAGVSQSPSNKVTEKGKDVELRCDPISGHTALYWYRQSLGQGLEFLIYFQGNSAPDKSGLPSDRFSAERTGGSVSTLTIQRTQQEDSAVYLCASSLREMNNEQYFGPGTRLTVT.

J is TRBJ2-2 and V is TRBV6-5, with TRBD2 matching over 8 bases. J was trimmed by 6 bases and V by 4 bases; bases with no gene match: 7. Germline CDR1 MNHEY, CDR2 SVGAGI. The CDR3 is made up of 15 amino acids. The CDR3: CASSFMGLVAGELFF. CDR3 coding DNA: TGTGCCAGCAGTTTTATGGGACTAGTCGCCGGGGAGCTGTTTTTT.

This clone has a count of ten or more. The chain joins TRBV6-1 to TRBJ1-4, with D tentatively TRBD1 (5 bases). Germline lookup yields CDR1 MNHNS and CDR2 SASEGT. This CDR3 has 14 residues. V lost 2 bases and J lost 8, with 12 bases in between. This CDR3 is CASSERRDGEKLFF. CDR3 DNA: TGTGCCAGCAGTGAACGCAGGGACGGGGAAAAACTGTTTTTT.

The J gene is TRBJ2-2, the V gene TRBV5-1, with TRBD1 matching over 7 bases. Germline loops: CDR1 SGHRS, CDR2 YFSETQ. The CDR3 totals 15 residues. V shed 4 bases, J shed 6 bases, and the junction held 9 bases outside the gene matches. CDR3 sequence (DNA): TGCGCCAGCAGCGCCGACAGGGTCCCGGCCGGGGAGCTGTTTTTT. Amino acids: CASSADRVPAGELFF.

The J gene is TRBJ2-3, the V gene TRBV5-1; D is perhaps TRBD2 (6 bases). CDR1 is SGHRS and CDR2 is YFSETQ in the germline V gene. The CDR3 extends over 17 amino acids. V was clipped by 0 bases and J by 0 bases, with 14 bases between them. The DNA of the CDR3 is TGCGCCAGCAGCTTGGCCTGGGGGGTATCTAGCACAGATACGCAGTATTTT. This encodes CASSLAWGVSSTDTQYF.